This T cell receptor beta chain is drawn from a study of blood T cell repertoires in COVID-19 (dated by TCRdb to about 2020). Study-wide context: Samples from collaborators originated in the United States, Italy and Spain and spanned both the acute and convalescent phases of COVID-19. The prospective study material was composed of cDNA or gDNA derived from T cells, B-cell-depleted T cells, or PBMCs. Deeply sampled blood TCRbeta repertoires from subjects exposed to, actively infected with, or recovered from COVID-19 were included in the dataset. The repertoires were released in a freely available public database meant as a resource for research on the immune response to SARS-CoV-2. The samples were drawn from two sources: the first 160 participants of the ongoing ImmuneRACE study, and 1,000 to 1,500 subjects contributed by 6 global collaborators. Nearly every sample came with metadata listing a de-identified subject ID, COVID-19 status, age in years and sex. Where available, HLA class I and class II types were obtained from metadata supplied by the sample provider rather than from assay-based typing. Beyond this particular receptor, the publication reports: The quantity of clinical and demographic metadata differed by source and by participant and was supplied without curation.

CDR1 and CDR2, looked up from the germline V gene, are SGHRS and YFSETQ. The junction shows trimming of 0 bases on V and 1 base on J, plus 13 bases between the germline ends. Counted from cysteine to phenylalanine, this CDR3 has 17 amino acids. Of the read, only the CDR3 DNA is kept; its 51 bases are in frame from base 1. In the case of this clone: Its antigen is unknown. Base qualities are not provided; no much larger clone lies one nucleotide away.

Collaborating institutions collected whole blood in K2EDTA tubes following their own protocols. Collaborator samples were shipped for TCRbeta analysis as frozen whole blood, isolated PBMCs, or DNA extracted from either sample type. TCRbeta CDR3 regions were amplified from genomic DNA by means of the immunoSEQ Assay, a bias-controlled multiplex PCR. The authors' analysis ran thus. Within the assay, amplification of reference gene primers was used to estimate how many nucleated cells each sample contained. Sequence reads were collapsed and filtered to measure the absolute abundance of every unique TCRbeta CDR3 rearrangement. For each sample, productive Simpson clonality was calculated as the square root of Simpson's diversity index across productive rearrangements. TCRdb retrieved this table from immuneACCESS and kept in-frame rearrangements only. Not all clones are present; in checked studies, unresolved V genes account for under half, and no reason is known for the remainder. V and J calls plus clone size are reproduced from that table; the DNA served to infer D and trimming. This sample has around 100,000 clones in its table, and approximately 92% of those were observed once. The top ten hold under 7.5% of the sample.

The source of this sequence is a man in his 70s with acute or convalescent COVID-19. The sequencing input was peripheral blood. The chain employs TRBV5-1 and TRBJ2-2; D gene: possibly TRBD2, on 6 matching bases. The nucleotide sequence is given as TGCGCCAGCAGCTTGGGGTCCGGGACTCGGAACACCGGGGAGCTGTTTTTT. Translated, it reads CASSLGSGTRNTGELFF.